This T cell receptor (beta chain) was sequenced for a study of read filtering for tumor transcriptome and immune sequencing. This clonotype was recorded many times. The library was built from roughly 400 ng RNA with molecular barcoded adaptors for alpha/delta and beta/gamma chains. TCRdb recomputed calls from the reads with MiXCR, one row per CDR3 protein. The sample includes 93,000 or so distinct CDR3 sequences, roughly a fifth of them seen just once. V was cut by 0 bases and J by 2 bases, with 13 bases left in between. There are 16 residues in the CDR3. Germline assignment: CDR1 SGDLS and CDR2 YYNGEE.

What was sequenced was a population of CD138-negative cells sorted from bone marrow. The receptor comes from a donor aged 40 or over with multiple myeloma. The rearrangement joins TRBV9 to TRBJ2-3; D possibly corresponds to TRBD2 (6 bases). The CDR3 loop is CASSVAGTGNTDTQYF. The CDR3 DNA reads TGTGCCAGCAGCGTAGCCGGGACTGGAAACACAGATACGCAGTATTTT.